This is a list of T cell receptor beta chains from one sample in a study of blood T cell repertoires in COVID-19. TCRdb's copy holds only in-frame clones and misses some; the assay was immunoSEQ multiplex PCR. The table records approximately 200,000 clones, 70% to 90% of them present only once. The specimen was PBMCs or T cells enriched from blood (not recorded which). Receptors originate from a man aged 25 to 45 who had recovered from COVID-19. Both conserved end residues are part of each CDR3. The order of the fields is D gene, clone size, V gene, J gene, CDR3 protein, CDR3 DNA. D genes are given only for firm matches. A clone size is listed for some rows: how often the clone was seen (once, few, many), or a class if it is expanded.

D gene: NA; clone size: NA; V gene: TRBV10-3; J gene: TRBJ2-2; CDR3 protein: CAISDRRGTGELFF; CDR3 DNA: TGTGCCATCAGTGACCGGAGGGGCACCGGGGAGCTGTTTTTT
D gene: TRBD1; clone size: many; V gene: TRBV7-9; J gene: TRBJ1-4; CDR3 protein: CASSSTGEVEKLFF; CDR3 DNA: TGTGCCAGCAGCTCGACAGGGGAGGTTGAAAAACTGTTTTTT
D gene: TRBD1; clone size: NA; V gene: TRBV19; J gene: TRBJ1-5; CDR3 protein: CASSVRDRGDYSNQPQHF; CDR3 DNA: TGTGCCAGTAGTGTCCGGGACAGGGGGGACTATAGCAATCAGCCCCAGCATTTT
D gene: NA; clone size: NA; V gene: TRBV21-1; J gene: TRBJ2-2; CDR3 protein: CASEVRESPHGGELFF; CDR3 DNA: TGTGCCAGCGAGGTGAGGGAGTCCCCCCATGGCGGGGAGCTGTTTTTT
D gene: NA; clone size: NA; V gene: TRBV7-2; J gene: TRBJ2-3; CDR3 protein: CASNLARDTDTQYF; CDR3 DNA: TGTGCCAGCAACTTGGCCAGGGACACAGATACGCAGTATTTT
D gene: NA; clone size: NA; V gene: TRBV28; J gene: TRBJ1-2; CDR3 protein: CASQGQPYGYTF; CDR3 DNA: TGTGCCAGCCAGGGGCAGCCCTATGGCTACACCTTC
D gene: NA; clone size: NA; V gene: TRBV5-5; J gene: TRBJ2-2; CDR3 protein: CASSSTENTGELFF; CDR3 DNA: TGTGCCAGCAGCTCAACAGAAAACACCGGGGAGCTGTTTTTT
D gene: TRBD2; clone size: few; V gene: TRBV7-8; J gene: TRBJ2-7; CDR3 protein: CATGTSVDYEQYF; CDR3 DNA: TGTGCCACCGGGACTAGCGTTGATTACGAGCAGTACTTC
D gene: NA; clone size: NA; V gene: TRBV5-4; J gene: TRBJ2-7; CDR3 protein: CASSWNPGVQYF; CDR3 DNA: TGTGCCAGCAGCTGGAACCCGGGGGTGCAGTACTTC
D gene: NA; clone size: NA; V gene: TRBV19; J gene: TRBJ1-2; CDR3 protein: CASSIGGSNYGYTF; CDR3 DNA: TGTGCCAGTAGTATTGGCGGCAGCAACTATGGCTACACCTTC
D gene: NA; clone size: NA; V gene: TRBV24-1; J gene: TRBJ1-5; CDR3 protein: CATSDLRGQPQHF; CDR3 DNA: TGTGCCACCAGTGATTTAAGGGGGCAGCCCCAGCATTTT
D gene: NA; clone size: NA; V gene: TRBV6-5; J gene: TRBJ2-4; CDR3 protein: CASRPGGQNIQYF; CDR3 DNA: TGTGCCAGCAGGCCAGGGGGGCAAAACATTCAGTACTTC
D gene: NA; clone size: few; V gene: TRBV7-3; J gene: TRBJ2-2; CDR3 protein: CASRTPGGDVGELFF; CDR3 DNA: TGTGCCAGCAGGACTCCCGGCGGAGATGTCGGGGAGCTGTTTTTT
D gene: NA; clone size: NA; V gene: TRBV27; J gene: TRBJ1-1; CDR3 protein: CASSFQGVTEAFF; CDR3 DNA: TGTGCCAGCAGTTTCCAGGGCGTGACTGAAGCTTTCTTT
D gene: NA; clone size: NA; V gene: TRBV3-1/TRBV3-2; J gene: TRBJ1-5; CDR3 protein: CASSQDGQANQPQHF; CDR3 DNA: TGTGCCAGCAGCCAAGATGGTCAGGCCAATCAGCCCCAGCATTTT
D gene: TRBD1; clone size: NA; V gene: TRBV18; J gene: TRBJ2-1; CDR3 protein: CASSPPDRSEQFF; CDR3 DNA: TGTGCCAGCTCACCCCCGGACAGGAGCGAGCAGTTCTTC
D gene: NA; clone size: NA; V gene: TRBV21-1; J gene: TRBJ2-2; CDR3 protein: CASSKSEREGTGELFF; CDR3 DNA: TGTGCCAGCAGCAAATCAGAGCGGGAGGGTACCGGGGAGCTGTTTTTT